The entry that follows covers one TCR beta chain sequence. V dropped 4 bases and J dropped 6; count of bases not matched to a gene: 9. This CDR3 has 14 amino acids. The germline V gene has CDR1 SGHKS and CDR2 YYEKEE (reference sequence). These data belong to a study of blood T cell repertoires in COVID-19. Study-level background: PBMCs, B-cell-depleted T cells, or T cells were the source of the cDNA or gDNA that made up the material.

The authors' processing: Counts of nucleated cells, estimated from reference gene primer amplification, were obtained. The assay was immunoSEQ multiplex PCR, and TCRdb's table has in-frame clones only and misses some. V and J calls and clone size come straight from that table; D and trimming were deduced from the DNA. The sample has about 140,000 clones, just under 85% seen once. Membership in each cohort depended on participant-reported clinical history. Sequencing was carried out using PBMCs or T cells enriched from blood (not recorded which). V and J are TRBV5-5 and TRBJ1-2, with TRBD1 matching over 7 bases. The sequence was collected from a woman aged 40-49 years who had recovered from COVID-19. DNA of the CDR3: TGTGCCAGCAGCCCAGTACAGGGGAAGGATGGCTACACCTTC. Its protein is CASSPVQGKDGYTF.